A single T cell receptor beta chain is shown here with its context. No antigen is known for it. These data come from a study of persistence of HIV-infected CD4 T cells. Study in general: Antigen stimulation activated a lower proportion of cells, more of them memory, than anti-CD3/anti-CD28 stimulation.

The immunoSEQ assay was version 4, run in survey mode. Generated by immunoSEQ multiplex PCR, the TCRdb table keeps only in-frame clones and is missing some. Counted here are around 40,000 clones, about 88% occurring once; the ten biggest clones make up 0.4% to 0.5%. This nonspecific control used anti-CD3/anti-CD28 bead stimulation of CD4+ T cells. Sorting selected CD4+ T cells upregulating both CD40 ligand and CD69. For around 18 hours, CD8-depleted PBMCs received anti-CD28/CD49d costimulation, a CD40-blocking antibody and enfuvirtide. The sequencing used CD4+ T cells sorted from PBMCs after approximately 19-hour stimulation, collected from a patient who received antiretroviral therapy. The receptor's source is an adult woman with HIV who was CMV-seropositive.

CDR3 DNA sequence: TGTGCCAGCAGTTACGATCCGAACACTGAAGCTTTCTTT. Encoded protein: CASSYDPNTEAFF. V and J are TRBV6-5 and TRBJ1-1; D remains unclear. This CDR3 is 13 amino acids long. The V end was cut by 2 bases, the J end by 1 base, with 5 bases between. Looked up from germline, CDR1 is MNHEY and CDR2 is SVGAGI.